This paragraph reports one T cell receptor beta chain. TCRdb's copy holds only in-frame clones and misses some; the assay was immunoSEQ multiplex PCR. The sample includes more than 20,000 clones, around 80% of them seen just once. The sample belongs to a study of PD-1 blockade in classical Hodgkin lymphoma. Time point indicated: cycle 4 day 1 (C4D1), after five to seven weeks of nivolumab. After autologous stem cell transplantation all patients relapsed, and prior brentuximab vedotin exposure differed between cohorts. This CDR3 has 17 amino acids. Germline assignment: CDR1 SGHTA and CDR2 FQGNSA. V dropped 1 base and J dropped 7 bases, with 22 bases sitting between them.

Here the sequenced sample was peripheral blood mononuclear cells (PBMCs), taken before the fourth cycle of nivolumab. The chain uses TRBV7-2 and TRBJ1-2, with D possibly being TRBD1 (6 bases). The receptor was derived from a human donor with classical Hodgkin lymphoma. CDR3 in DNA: TGTGCCAGCAGCTTAGAAGGGGAGGGGGTCAGGGTGGTTGGCTACACCTTC. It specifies CASSLEGEGVRVVGYTF.